The next 2 T cell receptor delta chains were all read from a single sample in a study of gamma-delta chains in newborns, infants, children. TCRdb processed the reads again with the CATT caller. The sample carries 1,500 to 2,000 delta-chain clones, around 7.6% recorded once. The sequenced sample consisted of blood. These receptors came from a child who was a newborn, infant or young child, either healthy, febrile or measles-vaccinated (not recorded which).

This clone has more than one count but fewer than ten. Just one base apart from a much larger clone, this may be a read error. Distinct nucleotide sequences in the sample also encode this CDR3. The chain combines TRDV2 with TRDJ2; possibly TRDD3 for D (5 bases). This CDR3 is built from 16 residues. Per the germline V gene, CDR1 is GEAIGNYY and CDR2 is EKD. V was clipped by 3 bases and J by 0 bases, with 13 bases between them. CDR3 protein: CACDELGDTLTAQLFF. The CDR3 nucleotides are TGTGCCTGTGACGAGCTGGGAGATACTTTGACAGCACAACTCTTCTTT.

This clone showed up just a few times. An end of the junction does not agree with germline; a read error may underlie this. The chain combines TRDV1 with TRDJ1, with 9 bases aligning to TRDD2. The CDR3 spans 24 residues. Germline V gene lookup returns CDR1 TSWWSYY and CDR2 QGS. In DNA, the CDR3 is TGTGCTCTTGGGGAACTAGGACCCCTTCCTACCAATCGGGGGGCCACTCCGTACACCGATAAACCCATCTTT. Translated: CALGELGPLPTNRGATPYTDKPIF.